This TCR beta chain stems from a study of blood T cell repertoires in COVID-19. The CDR3 is 16 residues long. The method was immunoSEQ multiplex PCR; TCRdb's version includes in-frame clones alone and lacks a portion of them. Here the sample spans about 270,000 clones, about 82% being singletons. V gene TRBV21-1 combines with J gene TRBJ2-6; TRBD2, the table's D call, was not compared with the DNA. TRBV21-1 corresponds to a pseudogene. This clonotype originated in a woman older than 75 with COVID-19, enrolled during active disease. The material sequenced was peripheral blood. DNA of the CDR3: TGTGCCAGCAGCCCCTTAACGGGCTCTGGGGCCAACGTCCTGACTTTC. Protein product: CASSPLTGSGANVLTF.